The entry that follows covers one T cell receptor beta chain sequence. Its antigen is not known. TCRdb re-analysed the reads in MiXCR, keeping a single row per CDR3 protein. Of hundreds of thousands of distinct CDR3 sequences in the sample, 22% were seen once. The sample is drawn from a study of T cell repertoires in cytomegalovirus infection. Study information: Indications came from public TCR beta signatures; they pointed to CMV infection and to a matching HLA type. Study-level points and caveats: HLA-C-restricted CMV-specific TCR beta clonotypes were dominant in the ex vivo response. Cumulative public TCR beta family frequency identified carriers of CMV plus the relevant HLA.

The CDR3 runs to 16 residues. From germline, CDR1 is SGHRS and CDR2 YFSETQ. V lost 0 bases to trimming and J lost 2 bases, with 15 bases between them. The source material was CD8+ T cells from PBMCs. The receptor's source is a human donor in good health (CMV status not recorded). Some clones in this sample may be carry-over from other donors' samples. The chain combines TRBV5-1 with TRBJ2-7, with D tentatively TRBD2 (5 bases). The CDR3 nucleotides read TGCGCCAGCAGCTTGGGTCCGGAGTCGGGGACCTACGAGCAGTACTTC. It encodes CASSLGPESGTYEQYF.